This T cell receptor (beta chain) was found in a study of siplizumab effects on memory and regulatory T cells. V was pared by 1 base and J by 4 bases, with 7 bases between. Germline lookup yields CDR1 LGHNA and CDR2 YNFKEQ. The CDR3 sequence is 13 residues long. The assay was immunoSEQ multiplex PCR, and TCRdb's table has in-frame clones only and misses some. The sample lists roughly 100,000 clones, roughly 93% occurring once. The receptor was isolated from a human donor in good health. The chain joins TRBV4-2 to TRBJ2-5; D is possibly TRBD2 (5 bases). Sample: Tregs sorted from blood. CDR3: CASSQVGGETQYF. The CDR3 DNA reads as TGTGCCAGCAGCCAAGTAGGAGGAGAGACCCAGTACTTC.